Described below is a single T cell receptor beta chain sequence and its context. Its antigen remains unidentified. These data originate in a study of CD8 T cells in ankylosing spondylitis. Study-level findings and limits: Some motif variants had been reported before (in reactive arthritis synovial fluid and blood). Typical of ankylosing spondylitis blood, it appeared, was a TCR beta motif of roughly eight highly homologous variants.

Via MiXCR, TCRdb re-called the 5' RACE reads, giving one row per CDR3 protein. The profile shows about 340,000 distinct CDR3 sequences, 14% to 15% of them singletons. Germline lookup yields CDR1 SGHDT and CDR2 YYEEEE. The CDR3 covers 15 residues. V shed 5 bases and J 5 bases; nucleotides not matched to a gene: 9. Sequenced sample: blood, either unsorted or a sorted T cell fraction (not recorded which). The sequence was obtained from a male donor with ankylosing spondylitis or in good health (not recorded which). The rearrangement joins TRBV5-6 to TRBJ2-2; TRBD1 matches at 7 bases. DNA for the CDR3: TGTGCCAGCAGACCGACAGGGTTCTTTACCGGGGAGCTGTTTTTT. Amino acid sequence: CASRPTGFFTGELFF. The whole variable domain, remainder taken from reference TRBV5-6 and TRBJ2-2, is DAGVTQSPTHLIKTRGQQVTLRCSPKSGHDTVSWYQQALGQGPQFIFQYYEEEERQRGNFPDRFSGHQFPNYSSELNVNALLLGDSALYLCASRPTGFFTGELFFGEGSRLTVL.